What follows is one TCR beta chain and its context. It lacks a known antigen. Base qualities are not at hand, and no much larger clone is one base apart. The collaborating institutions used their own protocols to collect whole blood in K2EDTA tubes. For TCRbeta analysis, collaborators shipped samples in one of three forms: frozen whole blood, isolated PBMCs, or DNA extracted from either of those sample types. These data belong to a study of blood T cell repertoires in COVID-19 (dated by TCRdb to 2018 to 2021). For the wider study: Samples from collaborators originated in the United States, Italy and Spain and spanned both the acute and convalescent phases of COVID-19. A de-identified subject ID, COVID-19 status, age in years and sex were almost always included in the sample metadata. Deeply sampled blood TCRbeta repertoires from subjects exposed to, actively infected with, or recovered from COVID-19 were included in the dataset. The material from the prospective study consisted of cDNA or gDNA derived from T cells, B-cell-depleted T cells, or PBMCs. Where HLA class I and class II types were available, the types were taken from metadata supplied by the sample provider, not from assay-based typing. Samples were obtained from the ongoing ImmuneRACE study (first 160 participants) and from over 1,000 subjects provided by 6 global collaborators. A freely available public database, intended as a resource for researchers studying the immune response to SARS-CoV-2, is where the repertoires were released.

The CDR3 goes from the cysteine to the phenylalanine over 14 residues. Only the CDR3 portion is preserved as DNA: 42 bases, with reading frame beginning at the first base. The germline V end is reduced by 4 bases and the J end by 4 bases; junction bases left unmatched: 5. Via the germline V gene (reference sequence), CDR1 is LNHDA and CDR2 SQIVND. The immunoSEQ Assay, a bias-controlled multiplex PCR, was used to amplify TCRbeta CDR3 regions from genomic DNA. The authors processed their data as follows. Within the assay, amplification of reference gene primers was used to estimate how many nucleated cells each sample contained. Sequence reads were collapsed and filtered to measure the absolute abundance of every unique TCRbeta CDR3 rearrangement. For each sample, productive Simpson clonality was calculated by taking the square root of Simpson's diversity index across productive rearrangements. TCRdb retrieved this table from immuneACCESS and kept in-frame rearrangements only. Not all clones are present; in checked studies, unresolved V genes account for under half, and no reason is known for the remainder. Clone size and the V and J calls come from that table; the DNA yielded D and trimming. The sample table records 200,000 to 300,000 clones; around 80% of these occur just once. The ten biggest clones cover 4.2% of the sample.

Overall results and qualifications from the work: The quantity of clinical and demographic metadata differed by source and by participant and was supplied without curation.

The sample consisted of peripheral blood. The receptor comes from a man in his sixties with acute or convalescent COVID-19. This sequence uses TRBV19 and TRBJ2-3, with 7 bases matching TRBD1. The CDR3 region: CASSNRGGPDTQYF. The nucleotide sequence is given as TGTGCCAGTAGTAACAGAGGGGGCCCAGATACGCAGTATTTT.